What follows is one TCR beta chain and its context. The PCR employed 60 Vbeta primers together with 13 Jbeta primers. Clones were read by immunoSEQ multiplex PCR, and TCRdb kept only the in-frame ones, dropping some. This sample yields 90,000 or so clones, of which more than 60% are seen a single time; over 2% belongs to the top ten. This sample was included in a study of cytomegalovirus exposure and HLA in healthy donors. This CDR3 is 14 amino acids long. The V and J ends lost 2 bases and 7 bases respectively, with 14 bases between them. Germline CDR1 is SEHNR and CDR2 is FQNEAQ (reference sequence).

This sequence was found in a boy under 18 in good health and CMV-seronegative. The chain joins TRBV7-9 to TRBJ1-1, with D unclear. Sequenced input: PBMCs. CDR3 sequence reads: CASSLMSGLNEAFF. CDR3 bases: TGTGCCAGCAGCTTAATGTCGGGGTTAAATGAAGCTTTCTTT.